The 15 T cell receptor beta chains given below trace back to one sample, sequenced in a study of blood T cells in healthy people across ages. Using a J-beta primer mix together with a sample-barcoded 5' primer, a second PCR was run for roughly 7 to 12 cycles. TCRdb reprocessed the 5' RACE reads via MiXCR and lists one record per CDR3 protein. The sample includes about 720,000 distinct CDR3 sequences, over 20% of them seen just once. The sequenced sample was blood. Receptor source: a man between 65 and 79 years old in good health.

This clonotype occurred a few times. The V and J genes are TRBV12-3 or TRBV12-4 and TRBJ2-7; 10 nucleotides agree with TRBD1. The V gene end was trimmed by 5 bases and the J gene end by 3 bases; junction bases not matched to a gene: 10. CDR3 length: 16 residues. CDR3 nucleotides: TGTGCCAGCAGTCAAGGGCGACGGACAGGGGGCTACGAGCAGTACTTC. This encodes CASSQGRRTGGYEQYF.

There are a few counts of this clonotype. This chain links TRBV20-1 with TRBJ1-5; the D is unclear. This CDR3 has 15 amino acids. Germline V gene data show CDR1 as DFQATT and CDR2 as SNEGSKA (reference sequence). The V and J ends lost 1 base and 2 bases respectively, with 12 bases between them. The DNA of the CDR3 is TGCAGTGCTAGAGTAAGGTTGGAGGGCAATCAGCCCCAGCATTTT. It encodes CSARVRLEGNQPQHF.

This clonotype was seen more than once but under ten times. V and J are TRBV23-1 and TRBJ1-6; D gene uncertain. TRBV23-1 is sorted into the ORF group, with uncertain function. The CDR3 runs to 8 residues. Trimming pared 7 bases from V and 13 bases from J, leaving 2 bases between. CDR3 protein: CASTPLHF. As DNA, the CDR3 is TGCGCCAGCACGCCCCTCCACTTT.

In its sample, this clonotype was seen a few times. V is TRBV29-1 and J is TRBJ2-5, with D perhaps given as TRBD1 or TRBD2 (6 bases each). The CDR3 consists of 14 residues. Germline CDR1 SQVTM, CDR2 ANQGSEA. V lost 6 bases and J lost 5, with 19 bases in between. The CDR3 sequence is CSVKTTGALETQYF. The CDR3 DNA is TGCAGCGTGAAGACTACGGGGGCGTTGGAGACCCAGTACTTC.

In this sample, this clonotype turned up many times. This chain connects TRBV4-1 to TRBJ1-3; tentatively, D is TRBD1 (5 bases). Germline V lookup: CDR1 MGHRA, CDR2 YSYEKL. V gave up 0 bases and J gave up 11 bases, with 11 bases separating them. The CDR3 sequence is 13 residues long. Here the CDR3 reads CASSQEEGSPIYF. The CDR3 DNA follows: TGCGCCAGCAGCCAAGAGGAGGGGTCCCCCATATATTTT.

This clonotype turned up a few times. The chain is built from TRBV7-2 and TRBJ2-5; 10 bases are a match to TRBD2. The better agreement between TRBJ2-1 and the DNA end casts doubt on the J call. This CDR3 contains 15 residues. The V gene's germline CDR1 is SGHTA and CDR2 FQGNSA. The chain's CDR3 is CASSPGVAGGNEQFF. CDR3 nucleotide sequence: TGTGCCAGCAGCCCCGGGGTAGCGGGGGGTAATGAGCAGTTCTTC.

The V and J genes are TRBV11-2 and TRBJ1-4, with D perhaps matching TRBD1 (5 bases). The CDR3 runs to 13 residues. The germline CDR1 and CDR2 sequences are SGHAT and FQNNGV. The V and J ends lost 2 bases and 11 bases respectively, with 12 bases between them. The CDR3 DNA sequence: TGTGCCAGCAGCTTAACAAGATGGGGGAAACTGTTTTTT. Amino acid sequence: CASSLTRWGKLFF. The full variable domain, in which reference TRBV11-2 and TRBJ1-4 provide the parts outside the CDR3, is EAGVAQSPRYKIIEKRQSVAFWCNPISGHATLYWYQQILGQGPKLLIQFQNNGVVDDSQLPKDRFSAERLKGVDSTLKIQPAKLEDSAVYLCASSLTRWGKLFFGSGTQLSVL.

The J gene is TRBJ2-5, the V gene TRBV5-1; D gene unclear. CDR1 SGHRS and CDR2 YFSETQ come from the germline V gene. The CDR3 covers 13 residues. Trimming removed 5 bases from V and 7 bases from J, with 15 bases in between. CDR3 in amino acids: CASRTELMGTQYF. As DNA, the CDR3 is TGCGCCAGCAGAACAGAACTGATGGGGACCCAGTACTTC.

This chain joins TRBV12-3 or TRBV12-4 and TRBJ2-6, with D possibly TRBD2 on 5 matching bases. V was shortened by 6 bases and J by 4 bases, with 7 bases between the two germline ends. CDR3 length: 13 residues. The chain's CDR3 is CASRRGGANVLTF. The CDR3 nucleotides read TGTGCCAGCAGACGAGGGGGGGCCAACGTCCTGACTTTC.

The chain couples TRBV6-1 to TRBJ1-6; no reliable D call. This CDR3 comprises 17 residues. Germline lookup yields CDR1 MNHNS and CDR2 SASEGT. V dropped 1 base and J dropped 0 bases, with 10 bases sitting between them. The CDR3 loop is CASSEEERSSYNSPLHF. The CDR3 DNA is TGTGCCAGCAGTGAAGAAGAGCGGAGCTCCTATAATTCACCCCTCCACTTT.

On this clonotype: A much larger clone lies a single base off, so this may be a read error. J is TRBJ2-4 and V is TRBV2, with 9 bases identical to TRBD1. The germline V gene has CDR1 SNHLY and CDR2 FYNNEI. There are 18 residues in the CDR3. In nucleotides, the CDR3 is TGTGCCAGCAAGAGTGACAGGGGGGCCTCCTATGCCAAAAACGTTCAGTACTTC. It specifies CASKSDRGASYAKNVQYF.

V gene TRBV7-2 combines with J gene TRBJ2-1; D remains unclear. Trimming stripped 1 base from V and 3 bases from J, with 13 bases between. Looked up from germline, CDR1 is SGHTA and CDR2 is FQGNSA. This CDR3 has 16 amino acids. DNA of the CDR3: TGTGCCAGCAGCTTAGACCCCACTGGCTTCTACAATGAGCAGTTCTTC. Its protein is CASSLDPTGFYNEQFF.

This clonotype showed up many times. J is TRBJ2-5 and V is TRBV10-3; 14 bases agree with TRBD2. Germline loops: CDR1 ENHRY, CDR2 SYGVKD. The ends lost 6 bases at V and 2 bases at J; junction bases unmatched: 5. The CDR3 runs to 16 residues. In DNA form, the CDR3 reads TGTGCCATCAGCCGCGGACTAGCGGGAGGACAAGAGACCCAGTACTTC. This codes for CAISRGLAGGQETQYF.

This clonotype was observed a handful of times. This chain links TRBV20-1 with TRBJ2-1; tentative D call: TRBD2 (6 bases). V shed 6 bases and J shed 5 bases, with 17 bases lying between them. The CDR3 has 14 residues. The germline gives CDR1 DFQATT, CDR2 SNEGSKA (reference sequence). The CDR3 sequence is CSADRGADDNEQFF. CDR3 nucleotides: TGCAGTGCGGACCGCGGGGCCGATGACAATGAGCAGTTCTTC.

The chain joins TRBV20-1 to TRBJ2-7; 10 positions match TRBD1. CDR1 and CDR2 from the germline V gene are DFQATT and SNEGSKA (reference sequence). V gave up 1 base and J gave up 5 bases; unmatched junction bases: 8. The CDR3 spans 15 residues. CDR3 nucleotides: TGCAGTGCTAGAGGGGGGACAGGGGTTCGGAACGAGCAGTACTTC. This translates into CSARGGTGVRNEQYF.